These 7 T cell receptor beta chains share one sample of origin, sequenced in a study of blood T cell repertoires in COVID-19. Sequencing was performed with immunoSEQ multiplex PCR; in TCRdb, only in-frame clones are kept and a portion is missing. The sample includes some 250,000 clones, 88% seen only once; the top ten take 0.8%. Material for sequencing was peripheral blood. All receptors come from a young woman with acute or convalescent COVID-19.

The gene calls are TRBV5-1 and TRBJ2-6, with D unresolved. The germline V gene encodes CDR1 SGHRS and CDR2 YFSETQ. The CDR3 has 13 residues. V shed 7 bases and J shed 3 bases, with 8 bases lying between them. CDR3 residues: CASRGGGANVLTF. The CDR3 DNA is TGCGCCAGCCGCGGCGGTGGGGCCAACGTCCTGACTTTC.

This clone was recorded once. The sample carries other DNA sequences with the same CDR3. The chain couples TRBV12-3 or TRBV12-4 to TRBJ2-7; D is possibly TRBD2 (5 bases). The V and J ends lost 3 bases and 4 bases respectively, with 7 bases between them. This CDR3 has 12 amino acids. Here the CDR3 reads CASSLGRYEQYF. CDR3 bases: TGTGCCAGCAGTTTGGGGAGATACGAGCAGTACTTC.

This clone appeared a single time. V is TRBV13 and J is TRBJ1-1; the D gene is possibly TRBD1 (5 bases). The CDR3 consists of 11 residues. V lost 7 bases and J 10 bases, leaving 13 bases between the germline ends. CDR1 PRHDT and CDR2 FYEKMQ come from the germline V gene (reference sequence). The CDR3 loop reads CASTLGGGAFF. The CDR3 DNA reads TGTGCCAGCACCCTTGGGGGGGGAGCTTTCTTT. The full variable domain, with the rest looked up from reference TRBV13 and TRBJ1-1, is AAGVIQSPRHLIKEKRETATLKCYPIPRHDTVYWYQQGPGQDPQFLISFYEKMQSDKGSIPDRFSAQQFSDYHSELNMSSLELGDSALYFCASTLGGGAFFGQGTRLTVV.

The chain carries TRBV30 and TRBJ1-2, with 7 bases lining up with TRBD1. The V and J ends lost 5 bases and 8 bases, in that order; junction bases with no gene match: 11. The germline V gene encodes CDR1 GTSNPN and CDR2 SVGIG (reference sequence). This CDR3 is built from 13 residues. CDR3 sequence reads: CAWDRVISPGYTF. CDR3 in DNA: TGTGCCTGGGACAGGGTTATCTCCCCCGGCTACACCTTC.

The rearrangement uses TRBV13 and TRBJ2-2, with no clear D. Germline lookup yields CDR1 PRHDT and CDR2 FYEKMQ (reference sequence). Deletions cut 7 bases from V and 2 bases from J, with 14 bases between. There are 15 residues in the CDR3. The CDR3: CASIYSRTNTGELFF. Here the CDR3 DNA reads TGTGCCAGCATCTACAGTCGCACCAACACCGGGGAGCTGTTTTTT.

This clone has just one count. This chain joins TRBV5-1 and TRBJ1-5; 9 nucleotides align to TRBD1. Germline loops: CDR1 SGHRS, CDR2 YFSETQ. The trim removed 4 bases at V and 3 bases at J, leaving 8 bases unmatched. CDR3 size: 16 residues. CDR3 amino acids: CASSRGTGSDNQPQHF. The DNA of the CDR3 is TGCGCCAGCAGCCGGGGGACAGGGAGCGACAATCAGCCCCAGCATTTT.

This clone has just one count. The chain uses TRBV5-6 and TRBJ2-1; 7 bases fit TRBD2. The trim removed 8 bases at V and 0 bases at J, leaving 5 bases unmatched. Per germline, CDR1 SGHDT and CDR2 YYEEEE. This CDR3 contains 14 residues. Here the CDR3 DNA reads TGTGCCAGTAAGCGGGGACCCTCCTACAATGAGCAGTTCTTC. Residues: CASKRGPSYNEQFF.